Detailed here is one T cell receptor (beta chain). This sample was taken from a study of blood T cell repertoires in COVID-19. CDR1 and CDR2 from the germline V gene are SGHAT and FQNNGV. The V gene end was trimmed by 5 bases and the J gene end by 15 bases; junction bases not matched to a gene: 6. This CDR3 comprises 11 residues. Authors' processing steps: Estimation of nucleated cell counts was performed using reference gene primer amplification. Clones were sequenced by immunoSEQ multiplex PCR, and TCRdb holds only the in-frame ones, with some missing. That table gives V, J and clone size, and the DNA gave D and trimming. There are about 400,000 clones in the sample; roughly 85% occur only once, and under 1.5% lies in the top ten.

The chain carries TRBV11-2 and TRBJ2-1, with TRBD2 identical over 8 bases. Sequenced material: peripheral blood. The clonotype originates from a woman aged 25 to 39 with active or convalescent COVID-19. Written as DNA, the CDR3 is TGTGCCAGCAGCCGGGGGACTAGTAGGTTCTTC. Protein product: CASSRGTSRFF.